This TCR beta chain was identified in a study of T-cell memory formation after mild COVID-19. For the study at large: TCR clusters were largely donor specific. Whole-study results and caveats: CD4+ contracting clones lay mainly in CM and EM, CD8+ ones in EMRA. Clones shrinking from day 15 to 85 showed even CD4/CD8 mixes; later expanders tilted CD4+. Pre-infection memory showed some responding clones, and this suggested that cross-reactive memory joined.

The CDR3 runs to 17 residues. Trimming removed 3 bases from V and 0 bases from J, with 16 bases in between. TCRdb called the 5' RACE reads again in MiXCR, with one record for every CDR3 protein. The sample has tens of thousands of distinct CDR3 sequences, approximately 13% seen once. As concerns this clonotype: Its specificity is not known.

This rearrangement joins TRBV12-3 or TRBV12-4 to TRBJ2-3; possibly TRBD2 for D (5 bases). The source of this sequence is an adult woman who had mild COVID-19 (a few samples of this study predate the infection). Cell type and time point are not known. Material: PBMCs or a T cell subset sorted from them (not recorded which). The CDR3 DNA is TGTGCCAGCAGTTTCGGCATGGGCGGGCCAAGCACAGATACGCAGTATTTT. Translating it yields CASSFGMGGPSTDTQYF.